What follows are 28 T cell receptor beta chains derived from one specimen sequenced in a study of metastatic and nonmetastatic thyroid tumors. MiXCR was used by TCRdb to re-call the PCR reads. The table records about 20,000 clones, 15% to 19% of them present only once. No patient received treatment before thyroid surgery. The source material was blood. These receptors were taken from a female donor with papillary thyroid cancer or a benign thyroid nodule (not recorded which). Some clones in this sample may be carry-over from other donors' samples.

The chain links TRBV11-2 to TRBJ2-2; 11 nucleotides match TRBD2. In germline, CDR1 is SGHAT, CDR2 FQNNGV. With V trimmed by 5 bases and J by 6 bases, 8 bases remained unmatched. CDR3 length equals 16 residues. CDR3 sequence: CASSPQLAGVAGELFF. The CDR3 DNA sequence: TGTGCCAGCAGCCCCCAACTAGCGGGAGTAGCCGGGGAGCTGTTTTTT.

The rearrangement joins TRBV12-3 or TRBV12-4 to TRBJ2-1, with TRBD2 matching over 10 bases. After removal of 4 bases from V and 4 bases from J, the junction contained 4 bases not matched to a gene. The CDR3 extends over 15 amino acids. The CDR3 reads CASSSGTSAYNEQFF. The DNA of the CDR3 is TGTGCCAGCAGTTCTGGGACTAGCGCATACAATGAGCAGTTCTTC.

By its share, this clone is medium-sized. The chain has TRBV28 and TRBJ2-1; 9 bases agree with TRBD1. Trimming took 5 bases from V and 6 from J; bases not matched to a gene: 8. Germline V gives CDR1 MDHEN, CDR2 SYDVKM. This CDR3 has 15 residues. In DNA form, the CDR3 reads TGTGCCAGCAGTGCAACAAACAGGGGGCTCAATGAGCAGTTCTTC. This codes for CASSATNRGLNEQFF.

Sample share makes this clone medium-sized (0.01 to 0.1%). This chain links TRBV27 with TRBJ2-7; D gene ambiguous. The V gene's germline CDR1 is MNHEY and CDR2 SMNVEV (reference sequence). V was trimmed by 7 bases and J by 4 bases, leaving 20 bases between them. The CDR3 is 15 amino acids. The CDR3, as DNA: TGTGCCAGCACCCCTGATTTAGGCAGGATGTACGAGCAGTACTTC. Amino acid sequence: CASTPDLGRMYEQYF.

This clone was picked up many times. This sequence joins TRBV10-3 and TRBJ1-1, with D possibly matching TRBD1 (6 bases). The germline V and J ends were trimmed by 6 bases and 0 bases, with 14 bases remaining between them. Germline-derived CDR1 and CDR2 are ENHRY and SYGVKD. The CDR3 spans 15 residues. CDR3 sequence: CAISGTSGVNTEAFF. As DNA, the CDR3 is TGTGCCATCAGCGGGACATCGGGTGTGAACACTGAAGCTTTCTTT.

This clone was recorded at least ten times. The chain uses TRBV7-6 and TRBJ2-7; D call uncertain. The germline V and J ends were trimmed by 1 base and 3 bases, with 13 bases remaining between them. The CDR3 length is 15 residues. Germline CDR1 SGHVS, CDR2 FNYEAQ. The CDR3 spells CASSLGDGELYEQYF. For the CDR3, the DNA is TGTGCCAGCAGCTTAGGTGATGGTGAGCTCTACGAGCAGTACTTC.

This clone was counted many times. The chain is built from TRBV29-1 and TRBJ2-7; TRBD1 aligns across 7 bases. The CDR3 extends over 12 amino acids. V dropped 6 bases and J dropped 0; count of bases not matched to a gene: 2. From germline, CDR1 is SQVTM and CDR2 ANQGSEA. The CDR3 protein is CSVRDSSYEQYF. Here the CDR3 DNA reads TGCAGCGTAAGGGACAGCTCCTACGAGCAGTACTTC.

Many counts were recorded for this clone. The gene calls are TRBV7-2 and TRBJ2-7; 11 nucleotides agree with TRBD1. Trimming at V came to 5 bases and at J to 4 bases, leaving 7 bases not matched to a gene. Germline assignment: CDR1 SGHTA and CDR2 FQGNSA. This CDR3 has 15 residues. The CDR3 nucleotides are TGTGCCAGCAGCGCCTGGGACAGGGGGATTTACGAGCAGTACTTC. Protein product: CASSAWDRGIYEQYF.

The gene calls are TRBV3-1 and TRBJ2-7; D is unclear. There are 13 residues in the CDR3. The V and J ends lost 4 bases and 3 bases respectively, with 10 bases between them. The germline V gene has CDR1 LGHDT and CDR2 YNNKEL (reference sequence). In DNA, the CDR3 is TGTGCCAGCAGCCGCAGTCTGGGCTACGAGCAGTACTTC. It is translated as CASSRSLGYEQYF.

On this clone itself: A read error may be the cause here, since a much bigger clone is one base away. The chain employs TRBV4-2 and TRBJ1-1; no clear D. CDR3 length equals 15 residues. Germline CDR1 and CDR2: LGHNA and YNFKEQ. The chain's CDR3 is CASNQDQQPNTEAFF. The CDR3 DNA reads TGTGCCAGCAACCAAGATCAGCAGCCGAACACTGAAGCTTTCTTT.

This clone showed up many times. This chain uses TRBV11-2 with TRBJ1-1; D is unresolved. There are 15 residues in the CDR3. Between the trimmed V and J ends, which lost 0 bases and 3 bases, there was a span of 11 bases. Germline values: CDR1 SGHAT, CDR2 FQNNGV. The DNA of the CDR3 is TGTGCCAGCAGCTTAGATCTATCCTCTTACACTGAAGCTTTCTTT. Amino acids: CASSLDLSSYTEAFF.

The sample holds many counts of this clone. CDR3 residues: CAWRATGVSAYGYTF. As DNA, the CDR3 is TGTGCCTGGAGGGCTACAGGGGTGAGTGCCTATGGCTACACCTTC. V is TRBV30 and J is TRBJ1-2, with TRBD1 matching 7 bases. Germline trimming cut 3 bases from V and 4 bases from J; bases unmatched to any gene: 11. CDR1 is GTSNPN and CDR2 is SVGIG in the germline V gene (reference sequence). CDR3 length: 15 amino acids.

This clone was seen repeatedly, ten times or more. J is TRBJ2-3 and V is TRBV6-4, with TRBD2 identical over 7 bases. This CDR3 has 17 residues. The J segment lost 8 bases and the V segment lost 0 bases, leaving 14 bases of the junction unmatched. The V gene's germline CDR1 is MRHNA and CDR2 SNTAGT. The CDR3, as DNA: TGTGCCAGCAGTGACTCGGGAAACGCGGGAGATGGTGGTACGCAGTATTTT. As protein: CASSDSGNAGDGGTQYF.

This clone is deemed medium-sized (0.01 to 0.1%). The chain is built from TRBV28 and TRBJ1-6; 8 nucleotides agree with TRBD1. V dropped 3 bases and J dropped 9; count of bases not matched to a gene: 4. Germline V gives CDR1 MDHEN, CDR2 SYDVKM. There are 14 residues in the CDR3. The CDR3 reads CASSFGTGRSPLHF. CDR3 nucleotides: TGTGCCAGCAGTTTTGGGACAGGTCGTTCACCCCTCCACTTT.

This clone was observed at least ten times. This chain uses TRBV25-1 with TRBJ2-7, with D uncertain. The CDR3 is made up of 14 amino acids. Trimming stripped 2 bases from V and 5 bases from J, with 13 bases between. Germline CDR1 reads MGHDK; CDR2 reads SYGVNS. The CDR3 reads CASSEMGQRDEQYF. The CDR3 region has the DNA TGTGCCAGCAGTGAAATGGGTCAACGGGACGAGCAGTACTTC.

The DNA for the CDR3 is TGCAGTGCTAGAGATATAGGACTAGCGGGAATCACAGATACGCAGTATTTT. The encoded protein is CSARDIGLAGITDTQYF. The rearrangement links TRBV20-1 to TRBJ2-3; 12 nucleotides agree with TRBD2. This CDR3 is 17 amino acids long. The germline V gene encodes CDR1 DFQATT and CDR2 SNEGSKA (reference sequence). With 0 bases clipped from V and 2 bases from J, the junction kept 6 bases outside the gene matches.

This clone occurred many times. The rearrangement joins TRBV19 to TRBJ2-5; D possibly uses TRBD1 or TRBD2 (5 bases each). The CDR3 extends over 16 amino acids. V was pared by 1 base and J by 0 bases, with 12 bases between. Germline values: CDR1 LNHDA, CDR2 SQIVND (reference sequence). The CDR3, as DNA: TGTGCCAGTAGTATAGGTTTGGGGACCAACCAAGAGACCCAGTACTTC. Translating gives CASSIGLGTNQETQYF.

This clone was detected many times. The rearrangement uses TRBV7-8 and TRBJ2-2; D not resolved. The V end was cut by 0 bases, the J end by 0 bases, with 2 bases between. This CDR3 region has 14 residues. Germline V lookup: CDR1 SGHVS, CDR2 FQNEAQ. The CDR3 is CASSLAPNTGELFF. CDR3 sequence (DNA): TGTGCCAGCAGCTTAGCCCCGAACACCGGGGAGCTGTTTTTT.

This clone occurred a few times. The genes are TRBV28 and TRBJ1-6, with 9 bases identical to TRBD1. The CDR3 consists of 14 residues. With V trimmed by 6 bases and J by 9 bases, 6 bases remained unmatched. Germline loops: CDR1 MDHEN, CDR2 SYDVKM. The CDR3 sequence: CASRPDRGSSPLHF. In nucleotides, the CDR3 is TGTGCCAGCAGGCCGGACAGGGGTTCTTCACCCCTCCACTTT.

This clone was picked up many times. The V gene is TRBV5-1, the J gene TRBJ1-2; TRBD1 agrees at 7 bases. J was trimmed by 7 bases and V by 4 bases; bases with no gene match: 10. The germline V gene encodes CDR1 SGHRS and CDR2 YFSETQ. The CDR3 is 14 residues long. The CDR3 DNA reads TGCGCCAGCAGCCCCGGTCCGGGACAGCTTGGCTACACCTTC. Translated, it gives CASSPGPGQLGYTF.

This clone was seen ten or more times. CDR3 in DNA: TGTGCCAGCAGCTTAACAGGGACCTCTGGAAACACCATATATTTT. Translated, it gives CASSLTGTSGNTIYF. V and J are TRBV7-9 and TRBJ1-3, with D perhaps matching TRBD1 (6 bases). This CDR3 has 15 amino acids. Germline V CDR1 and CDR2: SEHNR, FQNEAQ (reference sequence). Trimming cost V 2 bases and J 0 bases, with 8 bases left between them.

This clone was seen many times. The chain links TRBV12-3 or TRBV12-4 to TRBJ2-1, with D unresolved. The CDR3 is made up of 11 amino acids. V was pared by 4 bases and J by 2 bases, with 0 bases between. The CDR3 sequence is CASSSYNEQFF. CDR3 nucleotides: TGTGCCAGCAGTTCCTACAATGAGCAGTTCTTC.

This clone was counted many times. This chain links TRBV28 with TRBJ2-7, with D possibly being TRBD2 (5 bases). The germline CDR1 and CDR2 sequences are MDHEN and SYDVKM. CDR3 length: 15 amino acids. V was cut by 3 bases and J by 4 bases, with 16 bases left in between. CDR3 in DNA: TGTGCCAGCAGTTTCCGTGGGCGGGCGGCTTACGAGCAGTACTTC. This encodes CASSFRGRAAYEQYF.

Ten or more counts support this clone. The V gene is TRBV7-6, the J gene TRBJ1-1; TRBD1 is a possible D gene (5 bases). V was shortened by 5 bases and J by 1 base, with 14 bases between the two germline ends. The CDR3 consists of 15 residues. Germline CDR1 is SGHVS and CDR2 is FNYEAQ. Here the CDR3 reads CASSTGTGTNTEAFF. The CDR3 DNA reads as TGTGCCAGCAGCACCGGGACGGGGACGAACACTGAAGCTTTCTTT.

This clone was found a few times. V is TRBV6-4 and J is TRBJ2-1, with 10 nucleotides matching TRBD2. CDR1 and CDR2 from the germline V gene are MRHNA and SNTAGT. The CDR3 runs 14 residues. V lost 2 bases, J lost 9 bases, and 4 bases stayed unmatched. The chain's CDR3 is CASSDVLAGSEQFF. CDR3 bases: TGTGCCAGCAGTGACGTACTAGCGGGAAGTGAGCAGTTCTTC.

In this sample, this clone is medium-sized (0.01 to 0.1%). As DNA, the CDR3 is TGTGCCAGCAGTTTGAACCTGGGACTGCTGACGGGGGGCTACACCTTC. It specifies CASSLNLGLLTGGYTF. The rearrangement links TRBV28 to TRBJ1-2; D possibly corresponds to TRBD1 (5 bases). CDR1 is MDHEN and CDR2 is SYDVKM in the germline V gene. With 3 bases removed from V and 8 bases from J, the gap between germline ends came to 22 bases. The CDR3 is 16 residues long.

This clone was counted many times. The rearrangement joins TRBV14 to TRBJ1-6; tentatively, D is TRBD1 (6 bases). There are 15 residues in the CDR3. Germline CDR1 is SGHDN and CDR2 is FVKESK. V was pared by 0 bases and J by 7 bases, with 10 bases between. CDR3 DNA sequence: TGTGCCAGCAGCCAAGATAGGACAGAGAATTCACCCCTCCACTTT. Amino acids: CASSQDRTENSPLHF.

This clone came up many times. DNA of the CDR3: TGCGCCAGCAGCCAAAACGGGTTCGGGATCTCTGGAAACACCATATATTTT. Translated, it gives CASSQNGFGISGNTIYF. The chain has TRBV4-1 and TRBJ1-3, with D uncertain. The germline CDR1 and CDR2 sequences are MGHRA and YSYEKL. The CDR3 covers 17 residues. V gave up 2 bases and J gave up 0 bases, with 14 bases separating them.